Presented here are 5 T cell receptor beta chains from one specimen sequenced in a study of CD8 T cells in ankylosing spondylitis. General observations from the study: A TCR beta motif of under ten highly homologous variants seemed to mark ankylosing spondylitis blood.

Their recognized antigens are unknown. One entry per CDR3 protein results from TCRdb running MiXCR on the 5' RACE reads. The sample lists about 540,000 distinct CDR3 sequences, roughly 12% seen once, with about 6.8% in the top ten. Sequenced input: blood, either unsorted or a sorted T cell fraction (not recorded which). Receptors were obtained from a male donor with ankylosing spondylitis.

This clonotype was observed a handful of times. V gene TRBV29-1 combines with J gene TRBJ2-1, with 13 bases lining up with TRBD2. This CDR3 has 14 residues. Unmatched junction bases numbered 6, after V lost 6 bases and J lost 7 bases. From germline, CDR1 is SQVTM and CDR2 ANQGSEA. CDR3 loop: CSVLGTSGENEQFF. Here the CDR3 DNA reads TGCAGCGTCCTCGGGACTAGCGGGGAGAATGAGCAGTTCTTC.

This clonotype was observed a few times. The chain is built from TRBV28 and TRBJ2-7; 7 bases agree with TRBD1. From germline, CDR1 is MDHEN and CDR2 SYDVKM. V gave up 5 bases and J gave up 4 bases; unmatched junction bases: 5. The CDR3 loop spans 13 amino acids. Here the CDR3 DNA reads TGTGCCAGCAGTACGGGACAGAATTACGAGCAGTACGTC. Its protein product is CASSTGQNYEQYV.

This chain connects TRBV20-1 to TRBJ2-2, with D tentatively TRBD1 or TRBD2 (5 bases each). This CDR3 spans 16 amino acids. In germline, CDR1 is DFQATT, CDR2 SNEGSKA (reference sequence). Trimming took off 5 bases at V and 3 bases at J, with 19 bases between the two ends. CDR3 region: CSADAGTQGHTGELFF. Here the CDR3 DNA reads TGCAGTGCTGATGCCGGGACCCAAGGGCACACCGGGGAGCTGTTTTTT.

This clonotype was seen a few times. The V and J genes are TRBV20-1 and TRBJ2-3, with D perhaps matching TRBD2 (6 bases). V shed 0 bases and J shed 0 bases, with 19 bases lying between them. CDR1 and CDR2 (germline): DFQATT, SNEGSKA (reference sequence). The CDR3 covers 18 residues. The CDR3 DNA reads TGCAGTGCTAGAGAGACCCCCGGGACTGTGATTAGCACAGATACGCAGTATTTT. It codes for CSARETPGTVISTDTQYF.

This clonotype showed up many times. The rearrangement joins TRBV12-3 or TRBV12-4 to TRBJ1-3; no firm D call. The CDR3 covers 13 residues. Trimming shortened V by 6 bases and J by 4 bases, and 10 bases separated the two germline ends. The CDR3 spells CASSPSGGNTIYF. The CDR3 nucleotides are TGTGCCAGCAGCCCGAGTGGGGGAAACACCATATATTTT.